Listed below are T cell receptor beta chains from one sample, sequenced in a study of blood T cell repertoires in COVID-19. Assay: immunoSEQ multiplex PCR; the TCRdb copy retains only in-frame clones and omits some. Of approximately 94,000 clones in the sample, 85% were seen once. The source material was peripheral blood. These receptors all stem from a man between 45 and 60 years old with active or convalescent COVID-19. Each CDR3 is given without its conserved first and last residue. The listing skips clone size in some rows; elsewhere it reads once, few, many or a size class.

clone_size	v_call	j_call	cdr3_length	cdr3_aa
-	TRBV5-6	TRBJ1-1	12	ASSLVTQNTEAF
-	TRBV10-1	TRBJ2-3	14	ASSDTVSGSTDTQY
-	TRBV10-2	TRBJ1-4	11	ASSPGTGEKLF
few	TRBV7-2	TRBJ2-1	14	ASSSRALASGSMQF
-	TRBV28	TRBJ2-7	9	ASSFLYEQY
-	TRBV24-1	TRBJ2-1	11	ATSDSWGHEQF
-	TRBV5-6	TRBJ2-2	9	ASGRIGELF
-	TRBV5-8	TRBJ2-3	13	ASSPGDGNTDTQY
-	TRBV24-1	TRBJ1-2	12	ATRPSGGDYGYT
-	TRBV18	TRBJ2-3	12	ASSQGLAGDTQY
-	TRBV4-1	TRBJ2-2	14	ASSLLAGANTGELF
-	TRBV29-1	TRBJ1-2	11	SVGQGTNYGYT
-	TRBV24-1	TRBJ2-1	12	ATSREGPPNEQF
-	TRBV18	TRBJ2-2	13	ASSPPDRYTGELF
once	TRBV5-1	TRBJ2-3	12	ASSLEGFSDTQY
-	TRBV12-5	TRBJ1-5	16	ASGLVYMGGYSNQPQH
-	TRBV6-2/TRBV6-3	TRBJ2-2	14	ASSYPAGIDTGELF
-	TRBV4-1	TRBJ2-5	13	ASSLTGPVQETQY
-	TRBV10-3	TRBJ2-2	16	AIRRTGRVGQNTGELF
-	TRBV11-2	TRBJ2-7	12	ASSPIAGGYEQY
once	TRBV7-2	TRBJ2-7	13	ASSEGLAGEGEQY
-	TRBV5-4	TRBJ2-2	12	ASSLGVDTGELF
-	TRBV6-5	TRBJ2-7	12	ASRNRDNTYEQY
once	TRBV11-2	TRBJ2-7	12	ASSLVLETYEQY
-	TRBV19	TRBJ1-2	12	ASAGLREDYGYT
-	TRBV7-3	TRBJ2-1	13	ASSRGLAGVGEQF
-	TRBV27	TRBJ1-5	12	ASSLRQEIKPQH
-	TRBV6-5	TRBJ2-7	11	ASRSGVTYEQY
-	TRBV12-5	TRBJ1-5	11	ASSDRGLQPQH
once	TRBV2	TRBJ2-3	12	ASGAVTDTDTQY
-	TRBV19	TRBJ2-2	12	ASTPIRGAGELF
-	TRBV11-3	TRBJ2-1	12	ASSPIGGGNEQF
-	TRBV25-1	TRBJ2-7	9	ASRNIAEQY
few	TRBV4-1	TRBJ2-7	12	ASSQGDRYWGQY
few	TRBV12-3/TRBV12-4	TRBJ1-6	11	ASSFREGSPLH
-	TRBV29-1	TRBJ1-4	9	SVTTERKLF
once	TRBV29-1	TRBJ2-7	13	SVTSGSLSSYEQY
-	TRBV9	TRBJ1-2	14	ASSVGRAPINYGYT
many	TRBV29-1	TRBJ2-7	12	SVETSGLSYEQY
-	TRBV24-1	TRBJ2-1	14	ATSDISGRADNEQF
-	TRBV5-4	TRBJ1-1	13	ASSLGAGINTEAF
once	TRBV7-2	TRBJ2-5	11	ASSLMRVETQY
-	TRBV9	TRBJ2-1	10	ASSVASDEQF
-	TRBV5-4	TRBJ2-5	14	ASSPRRREGPETQY
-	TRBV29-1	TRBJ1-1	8	GGVITEAF
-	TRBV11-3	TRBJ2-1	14	ASRTDREGSYNEQF
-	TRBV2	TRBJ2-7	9	ASRMGQKQY
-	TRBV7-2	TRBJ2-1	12	ASSSRMEGNEQF
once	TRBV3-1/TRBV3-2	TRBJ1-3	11	ASSHRGGNTIY
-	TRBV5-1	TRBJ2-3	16	ASSLSGRGAGMTDTQY
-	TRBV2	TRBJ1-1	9	ASIRNTEAF
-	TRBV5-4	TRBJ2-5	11	ASSLPQGETQY
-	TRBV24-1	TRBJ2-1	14	ATSAPDRGLKNEQF
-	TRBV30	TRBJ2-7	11	AWSPDTVREQY
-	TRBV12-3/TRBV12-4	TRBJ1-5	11	ASSTDRGQPQH
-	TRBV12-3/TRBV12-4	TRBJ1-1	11	ASSLQGATEAF
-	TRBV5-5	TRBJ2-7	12	ASSLYVPPYEQY
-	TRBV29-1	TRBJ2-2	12	SVGQGMNTGELF
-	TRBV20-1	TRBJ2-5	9	SASVVETQY